This TCR beta chain was captured by sequencing in a study of shared clonotypes between healthy human individuals. The study, taken as a whole, reports: The naive CD4 repertoires of a few donors were compared, and approximately 5% of clonotypes were shared.

A remark on this clone: Antigen unknown.

The V end lost 6 bases, the J end lost 2 bases, and 5 bases lay between the germline ends. The CDR3 runs 11 residues. The V gene's germline CDR1 is MDHEN and CDR2 SYDVKM. Data came from immunoSEQ multiplex PCR; TCRdb stores just in-frame clones and leaves some out. Counted here are about 2.1 million clones, around 93% occurring once; the ten biggest clones make up about 1.7%. Naive CD8 populations comprised CD45RO-negative cells positively selected for CCR7, excluding terminally differentiated effector memory CD45RA+ cells. Sequencing input: naive CD8+ T cells from PBMCs. The chain is built from TRBV28 and TRBJ2-7; D not certain. This clonotype was sampled from a man aged 18 to 30 in good health. Some clones in this sample may be carry-over from other donors' samples. DNA of the CDR3: TGTGCCAGCAGGCCTCCCTACGAGCAGTACTTC. Protein sequence: CASRPPYEQYF.